This TCR beta chain emerged from a study of shared clonotypes between healthy human individuals. From germline, CDR1 is LNHDA and CDR2 SQIVND (reference sequence). The V end was cut by 5 bases, the J end by 4 bases, with 5 bases between. The CDR3 runs to 11 residues. Measured with immunoSEQ multiplex PCR; TCRdb has only the in-frame clones, and not every one. The sample shows a few hundred thousand clones, roughly 97% of them seen only once. The J gene is TRBJ1-1, the V gene TRBV19, with D hard to call. This receptor was obtained from a woman in her 30s in good health. The sequenced sample was naive CD4+ T cells sorted from blood. Regarding subset: CD45RA+ positively selected. The CDR3 DNA reads TGTGCCAGTAGTCGAGGCACTGAAGCTTTCTTT. As protein: CASSRGTEAFF.